The clone carrying this T cell receptor beta chain came up a few times. The antigen is not known. The PCR contained 60 Vbeta and 13 Jbeta primers. Some clones are missing from TCRdb's copy, which holds only in-frame ones; the method was immunoSEQ multiplex PCR. Here the sample spans about 240,000 clones, approximately 78% being singletons. The source of the sample is a study of cytomegalovirus exposure and HLA in healthy donors. Study-level results: Later work found that TCR association rates differed between HLA loci; DRB1 had the most and HLA-C the fewest. Specificity for CMV antigens was confirmed in vitro for a few of the CMV-associated chains. A later analysis showed that HLA-associated TCR beta chains had undergone more clonal expansion than equally common others.

The origin of this receptor is a boy younger than 18 in good health and CMV-seronegative. Sequenced sample: PBMCs.

The CDR3 region has the DNA TGTGCCAGCTCACCTCGGGGGGGTGAAGCTTTCTTT. This translates into CASSPRGGEAFF. The chain employs TRBV18 and TRBJ1-1; weak D call: TRBD1 (5 bases). CDR1 and CDR2 from the germline V gene are KGHSH and LQKENI. The CDR3 is 12 amino acids. Trimming left V 3 bases short and J 7 bases short, with 9 bases between.